Listed here are 2 T cell receptor beta chains from one sample, sequenced in a study of regulatory T cells in long-lasting Graves disease. Through Arm-PCR of CDR3 regions and iRepertoire HTBI primers, TCR beta libraries were built. TCRdb used MiXCR to reprocess the multiplex PCR reads, holding one entry per CDR3 protein. The sample has roughly 420,000 distinct CDR3 sequences; 12% to 15% are singletons. Stated time point: newly diagnosed GD, antithyroid drugs for less than 3 months. PBMC RNA was the source of the TCR library. These sequences were also reported in another study, on T cells in Graves' hyperthyroidism and ophthalmopathy.

The sequencing used peripheral blood mononuclear cells (PBMCs), collected at new diagnosis, from a patient treated with antithyroid drugs. These receptors were taken from a woman aged 50 to 60 with Graves disease.

Of note for this clonotype: A read error is possible here, since a much larger clone lies one base away. The conserved phenylalanine or tryptophan normally closing the CDR3 is absent here, so this likely arose from a read error. The chain has TRBV20-1 and TRBJ2-5, with TRBD2 matching over 11 bases. With V trimmed by 5 bases and J by 3 bases, 5 bases remained unmatched. Germline V gene lookup returns CDR1 DFQATT and CDR2 SNEGSKA (reference sequence). CDR3 length: 14 amino acids. The CDR3 coding sequence is TGCAGTGCTCACGGGACTAGCGGCGAAGAGACCCAGTACTGC. It yields the protein CSAHGTSGEETQYC.

This clonotype was recorded many times. The chain joins TRBV5-1 to TRBJ2-3; 12 nucleotides line up with TRBD2. The V segment lost 0 bases and the J segment 5 bases; nucleotides outside the gene matches: 4. Germline loops: CDR1 SGHRS, CDR2 YFSETQ. The CDR3 spans 16 residues. CDR3 nucleotide sequence: TGCGCCAGCAGCTTGGGACTAGCGGGAGAGGGAGATACGCAGTATTTT. Its translation: CASSLGLAGEGDTQYF.